This T cell receptor beta chain was captured by sequencing in a study of pediatric ulcerative colitis (dated by TCRdb to about 2019). Study-level background: Among the ulcerative colitis patients, about seven had pancolitis and two had left-sided colitis, and histology in every patient was consistent with ulcerative colitis. Nine or ten newly diagnosed, treatment-naive pediatric ulcerative colitis patients and a few non-IBD control children each provided paired blood and rectal samples. By Pediatric Ulcerative Colitis Activity Index, a couple of patients had mild disease, several had moderate disease and three had acute severe colitis.

For CDR1 and CDR2, the germline V gene lists SGHRS and YFSETQ. The CDR3 goes from the cysteine to the phenylalanine over 15 residues. Of the read, only the CDR3 DNA is kept; its 45 bases are in frame from base 1. The germline ends are 15 bases apart after V is trimmed by 2 bases and J by 3 bases. Regarding this clone: This receptor's antigen is unknown. Within one base of it there is no much larger clone, and no base qualities were kept.

Overall study outcomes, separate from this receptor: Compared with controls, ulcerative colitis patients showed significantly higher autologous blood-rectal clonal overlap, a finding that suggests increased T cell trafficking to inflamed tissue. Only four individuals were included in the healthy control group, which was small. Controls, mild-moderate and acute severe colitis patients were separated by rectal repertoire features, and reduced rectal diversity due to clonal expansions was observed in acute severe colitis. Because the repertoires came from total lymphocyte DNA, rare subsets such as regulatory T cells may have patterns that are not reflected. T cells from blood may have been included in the rectal pinch biopsies, particularly in patients with overt colitis. For technical reasons, substantially fewer templates were yielded by the blood samples of two patients, and these blood samples were excluded from blood-rectal overlap analysis. Two rectal CDR3 clonotypes were found in every ulcerative colitis patient but in no control.

During colonoscopy, one to two pinch biopsies were obtained from the rectum for research purposes. Before the diagnostic colonoscopy, none of the ulcerative colitis patients had been given any immunosuppressive medication. Before DNA isolation, rectal biopsies were subjected to proteinase K digestion. The Wizard kit (Promega) was used to extract genomic DNA from the blood and intestinal samples. Rearranged CDR3 beta regions were amplified from genomic DNA with multiplex V and J primers using the immunoSEQ TRB Survey service. To keep sequencing depth the same across samples, survey-level depth of up to 500,000 reads per sample was applied. The libraries were purified, combined into pools and sequenced with Illumina technology. The authors processed their data as follows. immunoSEQ online tools were used for productive clonality, sample overlap, pairwise scatters, CDR3 beta length, V/D/J gene usage and productiveness. Calculated diversity was defined as the number of unique rearrangements divided by total templates, multiplied by 100, and Shannon and Simpson indices were computed as well. For principal component analysis, Z-score normalized data were analyzed with the R prcomp function and the ggbiplot package. Morisita's index was used to quantify the clonal overlap between blood and rectum within each subject. This is the immuneACCESS table as TCRdb keeps it, with only in-frame sequences that have V and J called. A part of the clones is gone; compared with another copy, unresolved V genes explain less than half, and the rest is unexplained. V, J and clone size are those of that table, while D and trimming were read from the DNA. For this sample there are 45,000 to 55,000 clones; 60% to 85% appear just once. Of the sample, about 4% falls within the top ten clones.

The V gene is TRBV5-1 and the J gene is TRBJ2-7; too little of a D gene remains to name it. The sequenced sample consisted of gut tissue. The TCR sequence derives from a girl aged 10-17 years with moderate ulcerative colitis. CDR3 reads: CASSFSGPGIYEQYF. The DNA sequence is TGCGCCAGCAGCTTCTCGGGCCCCGGAATCTACGAGCAGTACTTC. Where the CDR3 stops, the reference TRBV5-1 and TRBJ2-7 genes take over; the full variable domain is KAGVTQTPRYLIKTRGQQVTLSCSPISGHRSVSWYQQTPGQGLQFLFEYFSETQRNKGNFPGRFSGRQFSNSRSEMNVSTLELGDSALYLCASSFSGPGIYEQYFGPGTRLTVT.